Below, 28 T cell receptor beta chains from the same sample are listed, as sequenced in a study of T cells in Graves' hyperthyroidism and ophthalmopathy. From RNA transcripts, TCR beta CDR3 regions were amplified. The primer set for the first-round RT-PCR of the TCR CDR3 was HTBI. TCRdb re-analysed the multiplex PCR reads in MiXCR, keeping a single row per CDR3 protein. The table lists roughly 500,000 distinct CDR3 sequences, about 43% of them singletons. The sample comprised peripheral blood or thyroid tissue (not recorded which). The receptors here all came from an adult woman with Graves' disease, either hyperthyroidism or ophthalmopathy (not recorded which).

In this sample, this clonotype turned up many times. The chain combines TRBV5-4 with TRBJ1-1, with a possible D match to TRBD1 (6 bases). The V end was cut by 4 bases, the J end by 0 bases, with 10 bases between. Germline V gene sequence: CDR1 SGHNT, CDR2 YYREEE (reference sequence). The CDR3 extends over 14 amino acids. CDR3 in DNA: TGTGCCAGCAGCGTGGGACATGTGAACACTGAAGCTTTCTTT. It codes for CASSVGHVNTEAFF.

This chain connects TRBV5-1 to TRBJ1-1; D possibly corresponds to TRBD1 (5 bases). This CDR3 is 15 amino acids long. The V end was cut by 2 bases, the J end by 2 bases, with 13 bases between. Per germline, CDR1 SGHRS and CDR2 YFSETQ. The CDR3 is CASSFSGTVNTEAFF. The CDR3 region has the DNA TGCGCCAGCAGCTTCAGCGGGACGGTCAACACTGAAGCTTTCTTT.

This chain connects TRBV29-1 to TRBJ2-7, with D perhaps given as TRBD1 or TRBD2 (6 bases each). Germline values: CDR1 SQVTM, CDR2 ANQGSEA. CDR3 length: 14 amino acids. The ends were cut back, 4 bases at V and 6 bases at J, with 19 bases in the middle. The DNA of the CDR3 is TGCAGCGTTGTGGTTTCAGGGGAGGTTCGCGAGCAGTACTTC. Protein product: CSVVVSGEVREQYF.

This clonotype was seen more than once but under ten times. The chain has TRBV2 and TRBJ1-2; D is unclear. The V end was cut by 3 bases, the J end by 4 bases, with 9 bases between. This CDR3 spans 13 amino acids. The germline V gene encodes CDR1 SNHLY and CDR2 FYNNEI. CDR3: CASSEDGVYGYTF. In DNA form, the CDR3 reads TGTGCCAGCAGTGAGGACGGAGTCTATGGCTACACCTTC.

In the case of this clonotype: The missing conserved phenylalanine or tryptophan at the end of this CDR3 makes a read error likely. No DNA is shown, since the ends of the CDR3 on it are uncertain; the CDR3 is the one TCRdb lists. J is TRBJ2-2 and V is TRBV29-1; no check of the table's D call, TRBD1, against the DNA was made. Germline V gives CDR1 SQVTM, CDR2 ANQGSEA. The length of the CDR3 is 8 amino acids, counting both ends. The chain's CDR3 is CSVPRDNH.

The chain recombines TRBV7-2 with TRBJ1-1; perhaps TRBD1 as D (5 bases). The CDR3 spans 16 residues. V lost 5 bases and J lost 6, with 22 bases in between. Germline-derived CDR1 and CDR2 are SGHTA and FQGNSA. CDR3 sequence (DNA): TGTGCCAGCAGCCCTCGGGCAGTTAGTCAAGGGGCTGAAGCTTTCTTT. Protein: CASSPRAVSQGAEAFF.

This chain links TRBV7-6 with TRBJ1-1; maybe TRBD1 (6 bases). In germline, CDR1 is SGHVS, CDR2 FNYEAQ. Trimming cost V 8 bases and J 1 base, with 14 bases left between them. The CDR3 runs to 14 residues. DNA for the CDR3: TGTGCCAGCTTAGCGTGGGGGGCGAACACTGAAGCTTTCTTT. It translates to CASLAWGANTEAFF.

CDR3 nucleotide sequence: TGTGCCAGCAGCCGTGCTAGAGGACAAACCTACGAGCAGTACTTC. The encoded protein is CASSRARGQTYEQYF. The chain uses TRBV14 and TRBJ2-7, with D maybe TRBD1 (5 bases). CDR1 SGHDN and CDR2 FVKESK come from the germline V gene. This CDR3 is built from 15 residues. V was clipped by 4 bases and J by 2 bases, with 15 bases between them.

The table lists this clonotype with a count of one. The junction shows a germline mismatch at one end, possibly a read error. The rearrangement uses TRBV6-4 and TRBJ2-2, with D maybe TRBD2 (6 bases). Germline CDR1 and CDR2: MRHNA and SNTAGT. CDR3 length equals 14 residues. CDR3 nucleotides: TGTGCCAGCAGTACGGAGGGGAACACCGTGGAGCTGCTTTTT. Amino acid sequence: CASSTEGNTVELLF.

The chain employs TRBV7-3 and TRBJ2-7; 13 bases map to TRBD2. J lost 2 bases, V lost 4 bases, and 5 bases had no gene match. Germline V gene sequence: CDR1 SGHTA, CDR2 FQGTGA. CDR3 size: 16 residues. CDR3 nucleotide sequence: TGTGCCAGCAGCTCACTAGCGGGAGGGCGCGCCTACGAGCAGTACTTC. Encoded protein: CASSSLAGGRAYEQYF.

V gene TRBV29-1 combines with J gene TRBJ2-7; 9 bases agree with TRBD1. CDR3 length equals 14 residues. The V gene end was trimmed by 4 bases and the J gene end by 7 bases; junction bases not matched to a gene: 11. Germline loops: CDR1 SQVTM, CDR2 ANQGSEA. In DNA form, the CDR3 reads TGCAGCGTTGTGGACAGGGGTAAAAATAAGGAGCAGTACTTC. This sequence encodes CSVVDRGKNKEQYF.

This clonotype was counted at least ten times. CDR3 loop: CASSDLIGEQYF. DNA for the CDR3: TGTGCCAGCAGCGATCTAATAGGCGAGCAGTACTTC. The chain recombines TRBV7-9 with TRBJ2-7; D gene ambiguous. The CDR3 loop spans 12 amino acids. Germline values: CDR1 SEHNR, CDR2 FQNEAQ (reference sequence). V was trimmed by 5 bases and J by 6 bases, leaving 11 bases between them.

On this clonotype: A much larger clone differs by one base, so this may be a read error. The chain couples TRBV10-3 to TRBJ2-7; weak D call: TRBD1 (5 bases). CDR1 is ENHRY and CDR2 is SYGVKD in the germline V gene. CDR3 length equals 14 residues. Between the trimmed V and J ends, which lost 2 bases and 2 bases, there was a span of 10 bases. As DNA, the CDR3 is TGTGCCATCAGTGAGGACAGCCCCCCCTACGAGCAGTACTTC. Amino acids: CAISEDSPPYEQYF.

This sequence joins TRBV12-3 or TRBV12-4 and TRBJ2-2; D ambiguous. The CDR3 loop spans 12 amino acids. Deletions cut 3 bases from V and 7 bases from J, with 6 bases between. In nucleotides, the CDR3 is TGTGCCAGCAGTTTCTCCTACGGGGAGCTGTTTTTT. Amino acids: CASSFSYGELFF.

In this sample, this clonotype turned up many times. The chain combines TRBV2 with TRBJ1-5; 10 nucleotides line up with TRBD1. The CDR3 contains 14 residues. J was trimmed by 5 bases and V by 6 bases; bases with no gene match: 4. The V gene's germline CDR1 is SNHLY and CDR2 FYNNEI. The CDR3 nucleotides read TGTGCCAGCAGGGCAGGACAGGGGGATCAGCCCCAGCATTTT. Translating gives CASRAGQGDQPQHF.

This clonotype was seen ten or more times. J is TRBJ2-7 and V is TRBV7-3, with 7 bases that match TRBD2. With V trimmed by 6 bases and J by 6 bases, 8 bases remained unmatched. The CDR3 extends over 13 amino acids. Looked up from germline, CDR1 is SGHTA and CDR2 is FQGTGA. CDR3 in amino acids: CASSSNSGLEQYF. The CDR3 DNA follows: TGTGCCAGCAGTTCCAATAGCGGGCTCGAGCAGTACTTC.

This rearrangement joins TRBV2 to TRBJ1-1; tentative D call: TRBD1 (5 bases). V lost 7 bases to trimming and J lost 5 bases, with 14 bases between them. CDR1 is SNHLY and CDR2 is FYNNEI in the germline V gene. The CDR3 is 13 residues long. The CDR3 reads CASTGGGETEAFF. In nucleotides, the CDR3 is TGTGCCAGCACCGGGGGGGGAGAAACTGAAGCTTTCTTT.

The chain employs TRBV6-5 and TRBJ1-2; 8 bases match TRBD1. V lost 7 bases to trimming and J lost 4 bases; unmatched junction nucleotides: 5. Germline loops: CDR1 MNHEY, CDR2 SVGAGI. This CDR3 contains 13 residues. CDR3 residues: CASIGQGLYGYTF. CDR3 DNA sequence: TGTGCCAGCATCGGACAGGGACTCTATGGCTACACCTTC.

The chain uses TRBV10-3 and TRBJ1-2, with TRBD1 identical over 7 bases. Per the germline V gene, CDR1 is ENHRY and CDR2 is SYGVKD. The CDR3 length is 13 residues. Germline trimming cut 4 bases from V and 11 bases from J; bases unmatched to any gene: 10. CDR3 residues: CAISGRNQQGYTF. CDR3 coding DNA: TGTGCCATCAGTGGAAGAAATCAACAGGGGTACACCTTC.

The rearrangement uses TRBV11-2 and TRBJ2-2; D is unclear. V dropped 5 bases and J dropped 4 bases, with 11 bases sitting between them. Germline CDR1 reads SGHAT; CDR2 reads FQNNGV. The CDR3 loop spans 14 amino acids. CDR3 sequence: CASSLPSSTGELFF. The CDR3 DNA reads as TGTGCCAGCAGCCTACCCTCTTCCACCGGGGAGCTGTTTTTT.

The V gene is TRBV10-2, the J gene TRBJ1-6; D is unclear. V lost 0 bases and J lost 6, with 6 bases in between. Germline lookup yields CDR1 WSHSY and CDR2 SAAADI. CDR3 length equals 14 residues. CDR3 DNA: TGCGCCAGCAGTGAGTCGAGACCTAATTCACCCCTCCACTTT. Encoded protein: CASSESRPNSPLHF.

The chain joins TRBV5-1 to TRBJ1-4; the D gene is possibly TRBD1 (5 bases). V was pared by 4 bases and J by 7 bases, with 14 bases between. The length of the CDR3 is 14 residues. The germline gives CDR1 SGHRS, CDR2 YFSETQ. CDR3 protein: CASSQGRPSEKLFF. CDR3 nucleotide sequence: TGCGCCAGCAGCCAGGGAAGGCCGAGTGAAAAACTGTTTTTT.

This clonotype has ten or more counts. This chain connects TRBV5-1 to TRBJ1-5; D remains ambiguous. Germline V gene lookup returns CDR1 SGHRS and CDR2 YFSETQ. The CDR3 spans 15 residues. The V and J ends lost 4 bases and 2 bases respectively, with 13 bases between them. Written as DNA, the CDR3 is TGCGCCAGCAGCCCTGGACCCGGGGGCAATCAGCCCCAGCATTTT. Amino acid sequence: CASSPGPGGNQPQHF.

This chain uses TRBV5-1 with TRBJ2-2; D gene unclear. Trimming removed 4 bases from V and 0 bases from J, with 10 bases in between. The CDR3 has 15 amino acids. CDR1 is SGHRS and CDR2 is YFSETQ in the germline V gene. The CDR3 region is CASSPWTTNTGELFF. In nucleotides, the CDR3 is TGCGCCAGCAGCCCATGGACGACGAACACCGGGGAGCTGTTTTTT.

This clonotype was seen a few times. The CDR3 nucleotides read TGTGCCAGCAGCTCGACATCTGAAGCTTTCTTT. Translated, it gives CASSSTSEAFF. J is TRBJ1-1 and V is TRBV7-9; D is undetermined. The V end was cut by 4 bases, the J end by 6 bases, with 6 bases between. Looked up from germline, CDR1 is SEHNR and CDR2 is FQNEAQ (reference sequence). CDR3 length equals 11 residues.

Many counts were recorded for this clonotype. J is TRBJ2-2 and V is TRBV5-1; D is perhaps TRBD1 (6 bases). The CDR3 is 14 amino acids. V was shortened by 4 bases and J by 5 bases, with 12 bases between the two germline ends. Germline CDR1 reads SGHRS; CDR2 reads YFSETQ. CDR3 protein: CASSRTRGTGELFF. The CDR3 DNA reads TGCGCCAGCAGCCGGACAAGGGGGACCGGGGAGCTGTTTTTT. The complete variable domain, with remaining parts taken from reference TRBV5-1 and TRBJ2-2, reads KAGVTQTPRYLIKTRGQQVTLSCSPISGHRSVSWYQQTPGQGLQFLFEYFSETQRNKGNFPGRFSGRQFSNSRSEMNVSTLELGDSALYLCASSRTRGTGELFFGEGSRLTVL.

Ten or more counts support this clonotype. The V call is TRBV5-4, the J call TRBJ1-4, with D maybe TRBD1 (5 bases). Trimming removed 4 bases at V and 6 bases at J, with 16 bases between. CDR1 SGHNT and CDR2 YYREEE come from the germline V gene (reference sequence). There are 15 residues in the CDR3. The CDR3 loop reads CASSPSGTADEKLFF. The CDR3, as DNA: TGTGCCAGCAGCCCCTCCGGGACCGCGGATGAAAAACTGTTTTTT.

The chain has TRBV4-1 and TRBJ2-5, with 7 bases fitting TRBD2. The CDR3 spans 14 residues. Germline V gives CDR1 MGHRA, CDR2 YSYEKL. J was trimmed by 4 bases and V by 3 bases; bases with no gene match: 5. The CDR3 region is CASSQAGVGETQYF. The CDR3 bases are TGCGCCAGCAGCCAGGCGGGAGTAGGAGAGACCCAGTACTTC.